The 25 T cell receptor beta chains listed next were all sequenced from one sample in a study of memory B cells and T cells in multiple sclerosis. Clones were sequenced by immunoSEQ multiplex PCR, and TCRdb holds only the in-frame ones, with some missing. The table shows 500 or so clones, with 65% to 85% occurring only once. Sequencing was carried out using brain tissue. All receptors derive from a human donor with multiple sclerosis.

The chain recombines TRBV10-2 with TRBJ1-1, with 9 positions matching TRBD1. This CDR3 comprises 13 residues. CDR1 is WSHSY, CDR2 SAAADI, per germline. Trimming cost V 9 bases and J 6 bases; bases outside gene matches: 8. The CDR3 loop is CASYPGQGPEAFF. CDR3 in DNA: TGCGCCAGTTATCCGGGACAGGGCCCTGAAGCTTTCTTT.

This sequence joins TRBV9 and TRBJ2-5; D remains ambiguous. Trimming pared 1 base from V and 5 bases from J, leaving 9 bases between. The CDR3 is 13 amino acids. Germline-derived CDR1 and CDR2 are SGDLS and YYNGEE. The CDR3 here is CASSVSLSETQYF. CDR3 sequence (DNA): TGTGCCAGCAGCGTATCGTTGTCGGAGACCCAGTACTTC.

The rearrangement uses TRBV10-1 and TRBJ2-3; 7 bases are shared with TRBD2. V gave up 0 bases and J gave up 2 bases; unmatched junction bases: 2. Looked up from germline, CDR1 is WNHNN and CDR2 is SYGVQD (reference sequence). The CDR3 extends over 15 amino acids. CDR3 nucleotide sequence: TGCGCCAGCAGTGAGTCGGGGGGGGTCACAGATACGCAGTATTTT. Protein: CASSESGGVTDTQYF.

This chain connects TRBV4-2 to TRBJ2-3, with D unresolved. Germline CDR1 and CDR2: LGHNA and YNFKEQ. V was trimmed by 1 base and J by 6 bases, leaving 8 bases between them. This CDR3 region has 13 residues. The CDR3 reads CASSQGLRDTQYF. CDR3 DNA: TGTGCCAGCAGCCAAGGACTCCGTGATACGCAGTATTTT.

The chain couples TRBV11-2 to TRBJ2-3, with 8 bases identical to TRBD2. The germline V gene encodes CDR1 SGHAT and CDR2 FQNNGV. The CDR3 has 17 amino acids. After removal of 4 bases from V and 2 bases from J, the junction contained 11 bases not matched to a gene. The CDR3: CASSSPGGTSNTDTQYF. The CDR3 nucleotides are TGTGCCAGCAGCTCTCCGGGTGGGACTAGTAACACAGATACGCAGTATTTT.

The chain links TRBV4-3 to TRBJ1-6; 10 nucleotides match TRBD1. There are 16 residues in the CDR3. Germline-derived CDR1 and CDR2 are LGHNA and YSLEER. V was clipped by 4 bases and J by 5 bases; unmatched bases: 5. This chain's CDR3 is CASSLTGTGDNSPLHF. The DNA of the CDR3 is TGCGCCAGCAGCCTCACCGGGACAGGGGATAATTCACCCCTCCACTTT.

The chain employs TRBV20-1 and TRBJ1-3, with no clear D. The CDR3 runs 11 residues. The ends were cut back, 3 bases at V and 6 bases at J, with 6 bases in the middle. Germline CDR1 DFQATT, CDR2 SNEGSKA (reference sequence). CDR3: CSASGENTIYF. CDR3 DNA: TGCAGTGCTAGCGGGGAAAACACCATATATTTT.

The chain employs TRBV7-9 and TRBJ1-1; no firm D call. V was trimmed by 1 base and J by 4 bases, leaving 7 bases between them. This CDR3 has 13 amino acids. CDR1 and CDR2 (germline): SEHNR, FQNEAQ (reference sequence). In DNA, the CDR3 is TGTGCCAGCAGCTTAGGGGCTGGCACTGAAGCTTTCTTT. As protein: CASSLGAGTEAFF.

CDR3: CASSLDRKGQSSGANVLTF. Here the CDR3 DNA reads TGTGCCAGCAGCTTAGATAGGAAGGGACAGTCCTCTGGGGCCAACGTCCTGACTTTC. The chain combines TRBV7-2 with TRBJ2-6, with 7 bases lining up with TRBD1. There are 19 residues in the CDR3. V shed 1 base and J 0 bases; nucleotides not matched to a gene: 9. The V gene's germline CDR1 is SGHTA and CDR2 FQGNSA.

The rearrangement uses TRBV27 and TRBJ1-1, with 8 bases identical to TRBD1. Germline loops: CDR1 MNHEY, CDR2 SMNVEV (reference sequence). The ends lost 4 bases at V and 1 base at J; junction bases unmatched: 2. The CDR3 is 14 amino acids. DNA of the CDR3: TGTGCCAGCAGTTCTGGGACAGGGAACACTGAAGCTTTCTTT. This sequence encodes CASSSGTGNTEAFF.

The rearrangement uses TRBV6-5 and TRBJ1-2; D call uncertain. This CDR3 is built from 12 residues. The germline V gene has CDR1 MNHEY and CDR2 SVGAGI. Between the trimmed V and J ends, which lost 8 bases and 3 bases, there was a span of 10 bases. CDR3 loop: CASQAQDYGYTF. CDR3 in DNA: TGTGCCAGCCAAGCCCAAGACTATGGCTACACCTTC.

CDR3 bases: TGTGCCAGCAGCAGGGACAGCGGGGGACTAATGGGGAATGAGCAGTTCTTC. This encodes CASSRDSGGLMGNEQFF. The rearrangement joins TRBV5-8 to TRBJ2-1, with a weak D call TRBD2 (8 bases). There are 17 residues in the CDR3. The ends were cut back, 4 bases at V and 7 bases at J, with 24 bases in the middle. The V gene's germline CDR1 is SGHTS and CDR2 YDEGEE.

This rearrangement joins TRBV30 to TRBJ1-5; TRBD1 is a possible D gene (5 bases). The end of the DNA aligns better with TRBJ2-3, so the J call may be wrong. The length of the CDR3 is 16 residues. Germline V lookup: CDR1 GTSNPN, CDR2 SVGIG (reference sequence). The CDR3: CAWSVRAGRGNQPQYF. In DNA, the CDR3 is TGTGCCTGGAGTGTAAGGGCAGGGCGCGGCAATCAGCCCCAGTATTTT.

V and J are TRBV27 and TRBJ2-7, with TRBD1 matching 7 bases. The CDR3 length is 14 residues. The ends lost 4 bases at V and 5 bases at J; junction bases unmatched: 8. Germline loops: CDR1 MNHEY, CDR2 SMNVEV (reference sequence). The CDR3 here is CASSSTGKFDEQYF. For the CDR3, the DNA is TGTGCCAGCAGTTCGACAGGGAAGTTTGACGAGCAGTACTTC.

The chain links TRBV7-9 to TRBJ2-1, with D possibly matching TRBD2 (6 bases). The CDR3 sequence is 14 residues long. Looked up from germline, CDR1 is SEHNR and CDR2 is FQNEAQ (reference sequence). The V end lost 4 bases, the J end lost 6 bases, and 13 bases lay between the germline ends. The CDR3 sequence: CASSSDLLANEQFF. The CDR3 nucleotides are TGTGCCAGCAGCTCCGACCTACTAGCCAATGAGCAGTTCTTC.

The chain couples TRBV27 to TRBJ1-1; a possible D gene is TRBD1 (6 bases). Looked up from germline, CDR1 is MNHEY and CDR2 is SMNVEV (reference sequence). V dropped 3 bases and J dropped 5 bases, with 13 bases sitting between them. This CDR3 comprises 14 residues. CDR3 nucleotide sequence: TGTGCCAGCAGTTTGATGGGGGCAGGGACTGAAGCTTTCTTT. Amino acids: CASSLMGAGTEAFF.

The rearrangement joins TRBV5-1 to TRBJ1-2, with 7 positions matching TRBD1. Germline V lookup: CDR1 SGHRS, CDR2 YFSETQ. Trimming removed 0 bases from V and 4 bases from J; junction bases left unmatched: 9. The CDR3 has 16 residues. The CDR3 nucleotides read TGCGCCAGCAGCTTGGAAGGCAGGGGGTCCGGCTATGGCTACACCTTC. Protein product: CASSLEGRGSGYGYTF. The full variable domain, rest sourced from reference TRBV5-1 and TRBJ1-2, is KAGVTQTPRYLIKTRGQQVTLSCSPISGHRSVSWYQQTPGQGLQFLFEYFSETQRNKGNFPGRFSGRQFSNSRSEMNVSTLELGDSALYLCASSLEGRGSGYGYTFGSGTRLTVV.

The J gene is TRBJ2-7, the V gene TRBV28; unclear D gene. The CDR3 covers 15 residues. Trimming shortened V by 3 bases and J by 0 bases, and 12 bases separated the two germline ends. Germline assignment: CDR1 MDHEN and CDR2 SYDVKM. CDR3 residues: CASSFLTVTSYEQYF. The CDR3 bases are TGTGCCAGCAGTTTTCTTACAGTTACCTCCTACGAGCAGTACTTC. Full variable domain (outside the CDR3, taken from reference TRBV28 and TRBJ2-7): DVKVTQSSRYLVKRTGEKVFLECVQDMDHENMFWYRQDPGLGLRLIYFSYDVKMKEKGDIPEGYSVSREKKERFSLILESASTNQTSMYLCASSFLTVTSYEQYFGPGTRLTVT.

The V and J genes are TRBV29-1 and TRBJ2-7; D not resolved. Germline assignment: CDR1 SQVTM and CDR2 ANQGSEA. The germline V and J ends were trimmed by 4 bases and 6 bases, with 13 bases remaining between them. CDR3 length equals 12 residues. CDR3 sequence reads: CSVALGVSEQYF. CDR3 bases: TGCAGCGTTGCCCTCGGTGTGAGCGAGCAGTACTTC.

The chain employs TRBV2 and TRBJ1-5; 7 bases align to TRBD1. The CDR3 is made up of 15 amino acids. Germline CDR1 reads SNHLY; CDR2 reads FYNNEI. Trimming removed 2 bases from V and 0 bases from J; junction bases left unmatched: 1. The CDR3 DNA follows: TGTGCCAGCAGTGAATGGACAGGTAGCAATCAGCCCCAGCATTTT. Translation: CASSEWTGSNQPQHF.

The CDR3 here is CASSPPGHSSGNTIYF. The CDR3 DNA follows: TGTGCCAGCAGCCCACCGGGACACAGCTCTGGAAACACCATATATTTT. This chain uses TRBV4-2 with TRBJ1-3, with D perhaps TRBD1 (6 bases). This CDR3 comprises 16 residues. Germline V gene data show CDR1 as LGHNA and CDR2 as YNFKEQ. The V and J ends lost 4 bases and 0 bases respectively, with 13 bases between them.

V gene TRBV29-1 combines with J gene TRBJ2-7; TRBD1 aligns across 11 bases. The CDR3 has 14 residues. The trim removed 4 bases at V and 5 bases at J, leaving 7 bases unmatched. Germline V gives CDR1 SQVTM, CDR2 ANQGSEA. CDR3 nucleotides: TGCAGCGTTGTAGGAGGACAGGGGGCTGACGAGCAGTACTTC. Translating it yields CSVVGGQGADEQYF.

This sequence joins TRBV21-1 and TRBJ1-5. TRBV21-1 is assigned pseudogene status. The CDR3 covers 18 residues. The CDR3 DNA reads TGTGCCAGCAGCAAAGGGTTGGAGGGGGGGTATAGCAATCAGCCCCAGCATTTT. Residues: CASSKGLEGGYSNQPQHF.

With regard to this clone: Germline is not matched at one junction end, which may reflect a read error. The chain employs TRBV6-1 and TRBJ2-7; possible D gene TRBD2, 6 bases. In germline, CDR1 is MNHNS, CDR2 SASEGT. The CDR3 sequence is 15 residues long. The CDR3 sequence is CAGSVGLSGRDEQYF. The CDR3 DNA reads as TGTGCCGGCAGTGTGGGCCTTAGCGGCCGGGACGAGCAGTACTTC.

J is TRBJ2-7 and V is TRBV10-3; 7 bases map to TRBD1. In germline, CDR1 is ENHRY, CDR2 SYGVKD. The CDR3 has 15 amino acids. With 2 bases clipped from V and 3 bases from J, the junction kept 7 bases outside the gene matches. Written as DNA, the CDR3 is TGTGCCATCAGTGAGGATAGACAGGGCGTCTACGAGCAGTACTTC. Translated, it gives CAISEDRQGVYEQYF.